This T cell receptor (beta chain) comes out of a study of blood T cell repertoires in COVID-19. Turning to the study itself: Specimens from acute and convalescent COVID-19 originated in the United States, Italy and Spain. The analysed material was cDNA or gDNA that came from T cells, B-cell-depleted T cells, or PBMCs.

The CDR3 has 14 residues. Per germline, CDR1 SGHVS and CDR2 FNYEAQ. The V and J ends lost 3 bases and 7 bases respectively, with 12 bases between them. Produced via immunoSEQ multiplex PCR; TCRdb's table is partial and in-frame only. The data show 230,000 or so clones, 90% seen once. The Seattle patients, enrolled during active infection, were followed longitudinally. The sequencing sample was made of peripheral blood. The rearrangement links TRBV7-6 to TRBJ2-2; a possible D gene is TRBD2 (7 bases). This receptor was taken from an older woman with COVID-19, enrolled during active disease. This CDR3 is CASSLGGQIGELFF. For the CDR3, the DNA is TGTGCCAGCAGCTTGGGGGGGCAGATCGGGGAGCTGTTTTTT.